These T cell receptor beta chains were read from a single sample in a study of T cell repertoires in cytomegalovirus infection. TCRdb processed the reads anew with MiXCR; each CDR3 protein has one entry. The sample yields some 920,000 distinct CDR3 sequences, around a third seen once. These receptors have no known antigen. The material sequenced was cultured CD8+ T cells from PBMCs, taken from culture after CMV antigen stimulation. Receptor source: a human donor in good health (CMV status not recorded). Some clones in this sample may be carry-over from other donors' samples. Both conserved end residues are part of each CDR3. The D gene is left open where the match is weak. Some rows have no size entry. The others give once, few or many, or a class for an expanded clone.

J gene: TRBJ2-1
D gene: -
clone size: -
V gene: TRBV27
CDR3 protein: CASSNGTPNSPYYNRNEQFF
CDR3 DNA: TGTGCCAGCAGTAACGGGACACCGAATTCCCCCTACTACAACAGGAATGAGCAGTTCTTC

J gene: TRBJ2-7
D gene: TRBD1
clone size: -
V gene: TRBV19
CDR3 protein: CASKGTGADEQYF
CDR3 DNA: TGTGCCAGTAAAGGGACAGGGGCCGACGAGCAGTACTTC

J gene: TRBJ1-1
D gene: -
clone size: -
V gene: TRBV3-1
CDR3 protein: CASSQEGHPNTEAFF
CDR3 DNA: TGTGCCAGCAGCCAAGAAGGGCACCCGAACACTGAAGCTTTCTTT

J gene: TRBJ2-2
D gene: TRBD1
clone size: few
V gene: TRBV6-5
CDR3 protein: CASSYRHRGDTGELFF
CDR3 DNA: TGTGCCAGCAGTTACAGGCACAGGGGGGACACCGGGGAGCTGTTTTTT

J gene: TRBJ2-5
D gene: -
clone size: few
V gene: TRBV6-5
CDR3 protein: CASSWEGGPPETQYF
CDR3 DNA: TGTGCCAGCAGTTGGGAGGGGGGGCCCCCAGAGACCCAGTACTTC

J gene: TRBJ1-1
D gene: -
clone size: few
V gene: TRBV19
CDR3 protein: CASTYGRYTEAFF
CDR3 DNA: TGTGCCAGTACCTATGGAAGGTACACTGAAGCTTTCTTT

J gene: TRBJ2-5
D gene: -
clone size: -
V gene: TRBV2
CDR3 protein: CASSEPTGLETQYF
CDR3 DNA: TGTGCCAGCAGTGAACCCACAGGGTTGGAGACCCAGTACTTC

J gene: TRBJ2-2
D gene: -
clone size: once
V gene: TRBV20-1
CDR3 protein: CSALIPTGELFF
CDR3 DNA: TGCAGTGCTCTGATACCCACCGGGGAGCTGTTTTTT

J gene: TRBJ1-6
D gene: -
clone size: -
V gene: TRBV7-2
CDR3 protein: CASSLSSRGYNSPLHF
CDR3 DNA: TGTGCCAGCAGCTTAAGCAGCCGAGGGTATAATTCACCCCTCCACTTT

J gene: TRBJ1-1
D gene: -
clone size: many
V gene: TRBV4-1
CDR3 protein: CASSQYPGIGAFF
CDR3 DNA: TGCGCCAGCAGCCAATACCCAGGGATCGGAGCTTTCTTT

J gene: TRBJ1-6
D gene: -
clone size: few
V gene: TRBV24-1
CDR3 protein: CATSDLLCGSSYNSPLHF
CDR3 DNA: TGTGCCACCAGTGATTTGCTTTGTGGTAGCTCCTATAATTCACCCCTCCACTTT

J gene: TRBJ1-5
D gene: TRBD1
clone size: -
V gene: TRBV27
CDR3 protein: CASSLIGTVKVGYQPQHF
CDR3 DNA: TGTGCCAGCAGTTTAATAGGGACAGTCAAGGTTGGGTATCAGCCCCAGCATTTT

J gene: TRBJ1-6
D gene: -
clone size: -
V gene: TRBV10-3
CDR3 protein: CAISDGTLGSPLHF
CDR3 DNA: TGTGCCATCAGTGACGGCACTCTTGGTTCACCCCTCCACTTT

J gene: TRBJ1-1
D gene: -
clone size: -
V gene: TRBV6-6
CDR3 protein: CASSYLWGSPSNTEAFF
CDR3 DNA: TGTGCCAGCAGTTACCTGTGGGGGTCCCCCTCGAACACTGAAGCTTTCTTT

J gene: TRBJ1-5
D gene: -
clone size: many
V gene: TRBV6-6
CDR3 protein: CASSYSSNQPQHF
CDR3 DNA: TGTGCCAGCAGTTACAGCAGCAATCAGCCCCAGCATTTT

J gene: TRBJ2-3
D gene: TRBD1
clone size: many
V gene: TRBV4-2
CDR3 protein: CASSHEPGQGADTQYF
CDR3 DNA: TGTGCCAGCAGCCACGAACCGGGACAGGGGGCAGATACGCAGTATTTT

J gene: TRBJ2-1
D gene: TRBD1
clone size: few
V gene: TRBV20-1
CDR3 protein: CSAQSPGTGTYNEQFF
CDR3 DNA: TGCAGTGCTCAATCCCCCGGGACAGGGACCTACAATGAGCAGTTCTTC

J gene: TRBJ2-7
D gene: -
clone size: few
V gene: TRBV5-4
CDR3 protein: CASSNRGSYEQYF
CDR3 DNA: TGTGCCAGCAGCAACCGAGGGAGCTACGAGCAGTACTTC

J gene: TRBJ2-5
D gene: -
clone size: -
V gene: TRBV27
CDR3 protein: CASSFGGGQTQYF
CDR3 DNA: TGTGCCAGCAGTTTTGGGGGTGGGCAGACCCAGTACTTC

J gene: TRBJ1-1
D gene: -
clone size: -
V gene: TRBV5-4
CDR3 protein: CASSYIDTEAFF
CDR3 DNA: TGTGCCAGCAGCTACATAGACACTGAAGCTTTCTTT

J gene: TRBJ1-2
D gene: -
clone size: few
V gene: TRBV25-1
CDR3 protein: CASSEPDDGYTF
CDR3 DNA: TGTGCCAGCAGTGAACCGGACGATGGCTACACCTTC

J gene: TRBJ2-5
D gene: -
clone size: many
V gene: TRBV18
CDR3 protein: CASSPHFLQETQYF
CDR3 DNA: TGTGCCAGCTCACCCCATTTTCTGCAAGAGACCCAGTACTTC

J gene: TRBJ2-1
D gene: -
clone size: few
V gene: TRBV7-8
CDR3 protein: CASSLSFFEGGGYNEQFF
CDR3 DNA: TGTGCCAGCAGCCTATCTTTCTTTGAAGGGGGGGGCTACAATGAGCAGTTCTTC

J gene: TRBJ1-2
D gene: -
clone size: few
V gene: TRBV10-3
CDR3 protein: CAIRSLEVGYGYTF
CDR3 DNA: TGTGCCATCAGGAGTTTAGAAGTCGGCTATGGCTACACCTTC

J gene: TRBJ1-1
D gene: -
clone size: -
V gene: TRBV19
CDR3 protein: CASIGAEAFF
CDR3 DNA: TGTGCCTCAATTGGCGCTGAAGCTTTCTTT

J gene: TRBJ1-4
D gene: -
clone size: -
V gene: TRBV18
CDR3 protein: CASSPYGDTGGEKLFF
CDR3 DNA: TGTGCCAGCTCACCCTACGGGGACACTGGAGGCGAAAAACTGTTTTTT

J gene: TRBJ2-1
D gene: TRBD2
clone size: -
V gene: TRBV27
CDR3 protein: CASSPGTKNNEQFF
CDR3 DNA: TGTGCCAGCAGTCCCGGGACTAAGAACAATGAGCAGTTCTTC

J gene: TRBJ1-5
D gene: -
clone size: many
V gene: TRBV10-3
CDR3 protein: CAISDLADNQPQHF
CDR3 DNA: TGTGCCATCAGTGATTTGGCAGACAATCAGCCCCAGCATTTT

J gene: TRBJ1-5
D gene: -
clone size: -
V gene: TRBV7-8
CDR3 protein: CASSPGAHGPRHF
CDR3 DNA: TGTGCCAGCAGTCCCGGGGCACATGGGCCCCGGCATTTT

J gene: TRBJ1-1
D gene: -
clone size: few
V gene: TRBV19
CDR3 protein: CASSPGQIAVAEAFF
CDR3 DNA: TGTGCCAGTAGCCCAGGACAGATAGCTGTGGCTGAAGCTTTCTTT

J gene: TRBJ1-5
D gene: TRBD1
clone size: -
V gene: TRBV6-5
CDR3 protein: CASATGTGGGQPQHF
CDR3 DNA: TGTGCCAGCGCTACCGGGACAGGGGGCGGCCAGCCCCAGCATTTT

J gene: TRBJ2-2
D gene: -
clone size: -
V gene: TRBV7-7
CDR3 protein: CASSARGSGLNTGELFF
CDR3 DNA: TGTGCTAGCAGCGCCCGGGGGAGCGGGCTCAACACCGGGGAGCTGTTTTTT

J gene: TRBJ1-2
D gene: TRBD1
clone size: -
V gene: TRBV5-4
CDR3 protein: CASILQGADGYTF
CDR3 DNA: TGTGCCAGCATCCTACAGGGGGCGGATGGCTACACCTTC

J gene: TRBJ2-1
D gene: -
clone size: -
V gene: TRBV27
CDR3 protein: CASTYGPHNEQFF
CDR3 DNA: TGTGCCAGCACCTACGGCCCGCACAATGAGCAGTTCTTC

J gene: TRBJ1-2
D gene: -
clone size: many
V gene: TRBV12-3/TRBV12-4
CDR3 protein: CASSAPGHYGYTF
CDR3 DNA: TGTGCCAGCAGTGCCCCGGGCCACTATGGCTACACCTTC

J gene: TRBJ2-5
D gene: TRBD1
clone size: -
V gene: TRBV6-8
CDR3 protein: CASRPIDRGRETQYF
CDR3 DNA: TGTGCCAGCAGGCCGATCGACAGGGGGCGAGAGACCCAGTACTTC

J gene: TRBJ2-2
D gene: -
clone size: -
V gene: TRBV28
CDR3 protein: CASSFYRNTGELFF
CDR3 DNA: TGTGCCAGCAGTTTTTACCGGAACACCGGGGAGCTGTTTTTT